This TCR beta chain was obtained from a study of cytomegalovirus exposure and HLA in healthy donors. PCR involved 60 Vbeta and 13 Jbeta primers. Method: immunoSEQ multiplex PCR; TCRdb's copy keeps in-frame clones and lacks some. The sample holds around 50,000 clones, around three quarters seen once. CDR1 and CDR2 (germline): SNHLY, FYNNEI. With 2 bases removed from V and 3 bases from J, the gap between germline ends came to 20 bases. The CDR3 runs to 17 residues. About this clone itself: Its antigen remains unknown.

Study-wide points: Of the V segments, some could not be distinguished, including TRBV6-2 and TRBV6-3, and were excluded.

The rearrangement links TRBV2 to TRBJ2-7, with D possibly being TRBD1 (6 bases). The clonotype was recovered from a man in his thirties or forties in good health and CMV-seropositive. The sequenced sample was PBMCs. The CDR3 spells CASSERGRGERIYEQYF. The CDR3 DNA follows: TGTGCCAGCAGTGAACGGGGCAGGGGCGAAAGGATCTACGAGCAGTACTTC.